The sequence of this TCR beta chain was determined in a study of chemoradiotherapy in HPV16-positive cancers. About the research overall: Candidate HPV-specific clones and shared TCR motifs came from a couple of HPV16-positive patients. Overall study findings and caveats: Better recurrence-free survival went with HPV-responsive T-cell expansion in HPV16-positive patients.

This clone was seen a handful of times. What it recognizes is unknown. Repertoires were sampled repeatedly during chemoradiotherapy. Measured with immunoSEQ multiplex PCR; TCRdb has only the in-frame clones, and not every one. The sample includes approximately 9,800 clones, 91% of them seen just once. The origin of this receptor is a human donor with HPV-associated anogenital cancer. The specimen comprised blood, sampled from a patient who underwent chemoradiotherapy.

The CDR3 nucleotides are TGTGCCTGGAGTGTAGCCCCAAACTATGGCTACACCTTC. This codes for CAWSVAPNYGYTF. J is TRBJ1-2 and V is TRBV30, with no clear D. Trimming pared 0 bases from V and 2 bases from J, leaving 7 bases between. The CDR3 is 13 residues long. Germline V gene lookup returns CDR1 GTSNPN and CDR2 SVGIG (reference sequence).